This T cell receptor (beta chain) was captured by sequencing in a study of cytomegalovirus exposure and HLA in healthy donors. Whole-study results and caveats: There were 150 or so TCR beta chains listed as cytomegalovirus-associated.

Remarks on this clone: The target antigen is unknown.

PCR amplification relied on 60 Vbeta primers (plus 13 Jbeta primers). Libraries were prepared by immunoSEQ multiplex PCR; TCRdb keeps only in-frame clonotypes and omits some of them. The sample holds about 150,000 clones. The CDR3 consists of 17 residues. From germline, CDR1 is SGHRS and CDR2 YFSETQ. Trimming took 0 bases from V and 7 from J; bases not matched to a gene: 9. This TCR was recovered from a man between 25 and 39 years old in good health and CMV-seronegative. The sample was PBMCs. The chain carries TRBV5-1 and TRBJ2-2; 10 bases align to TRBD1. CDR3 DNA: TGCGCCAGCAGCTTGGTTGTTGGGACAGGGGTCGGCGGGGAGCTGTTTTTT. This gives the protein CASSLVVGTGVGGELFF.